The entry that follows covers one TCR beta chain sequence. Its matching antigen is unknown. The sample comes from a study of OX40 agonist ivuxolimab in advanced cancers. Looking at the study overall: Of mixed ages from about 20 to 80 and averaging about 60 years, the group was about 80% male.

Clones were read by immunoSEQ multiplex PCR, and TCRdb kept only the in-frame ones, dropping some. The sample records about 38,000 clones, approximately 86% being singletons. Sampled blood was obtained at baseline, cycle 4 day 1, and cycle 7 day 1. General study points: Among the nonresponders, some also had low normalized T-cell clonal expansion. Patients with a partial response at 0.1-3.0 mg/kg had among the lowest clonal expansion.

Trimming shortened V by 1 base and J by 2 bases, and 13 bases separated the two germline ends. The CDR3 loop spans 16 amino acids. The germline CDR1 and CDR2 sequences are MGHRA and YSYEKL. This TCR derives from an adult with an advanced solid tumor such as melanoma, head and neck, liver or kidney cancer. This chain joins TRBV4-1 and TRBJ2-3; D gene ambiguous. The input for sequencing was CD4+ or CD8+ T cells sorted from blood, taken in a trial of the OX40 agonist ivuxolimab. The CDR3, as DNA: TGCGCCAGCAGCCAAGCCTTGAGCCAGGCCACAGATACGCAGTATTTT. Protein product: CASSQALSQATDTQYF.